The 23 T cell receptor beta chains below come from one sample, sequenced in a study of T cell repertoires in cytomegalovirus infection. The antigens for these receptors are not known. TCRdb re-derived calls from the reads in MiXCR, one entry per CDR3 protein. The data show 380,000 or so distinct CDR3 sequences, about 35% seen once. This specimen was cultured PBMCs, taken from culture after CMV antigen stimulation. The source of these receptors is a human donor in good health (CMV status not recorded). Some clones in this sample may be carry-over from other donors' samples.

In its sample, this clonotype was seen a few times. In nucleotides, the CDR3 is TGTGCCAGCAGTCTTACTACGAACACCGGGGAGCTGTTTTTT. This translates into CASSLTTNTGELFF. This chain uses TRBV27 with TRBJ2-2, with D unclear. The germline V and J ends were trimmed by 5 bases and 0 bases, with 7 bases remaining between them. The CDR3 runs to 14 residues. Per germline, CDR1 MNHEY and CDR2 SMNVEV (reference sequence).

This clonotype was counted at least ten times. The chain uses TRBV7-8 and TRBJ1-2, with unresolved D. The V gene lost 2 bases and the J gene lost 2 bases, with 15 bases spanning the gap. The CDR3 has 16 amino acids. Germline V gene data show CDR1 as SGHVS and CDR2 as FQNEAQ. CDR3 in amino acids: CASSLWVAGRNYGYTF. The CDR3 region has the DNA TGTGCCAGCAGCTTATGGGTTGCAGGCCGCAACTATGGCTACACCTTC. Together with reference TRBV7-8 and TRBJ1-2, the CDR3 gives the full variable domain: GAGVSQSPRYKVAKRGQDVALRCDPISGHVSLFWYQQALGQGPEFLTYFQNEAQLDKSGLPSDRFFAERPEGSVSTLKIQRTQQEDSAVYLCASSLWVAGRNYGYTFGSGTRLTVV.

The chain couples TRBV15 to TRBJ2-3; a weak D match, TRBD1 (6 bases). The CDR3 runs to 14 residues. The ends were cut back, 0 bases at V and 6 bases at J, with 10 bases in the middle. CDR1 is LNHNV, CDR2 YYDKDF, per germline (reference sequence). The chain's CDR3 is CATSRDQGPDTQYF. The CDR3, as DNA: TGTGCCACCAGCAGAGACCAGGGGCCGGATACGCAGTATTTT.

This rearrangement joins TRBV7-2 to TRBJ1-3, with D possibly TRBD1 on 5 matching bases. V was cut by 1 base and J by 0 bases, with 19 bases left in between. CDR1 SGHTA and CDR2 FQGNSA come from the germline V gene. The CDR3 has 19 amino acids. Here the CDR3 DNA reads TGTGCCAGCAGCTTAGGCCCACGGGGGGGGACCATCTCTGGAAACACCATATATTTT. This codes for CASSLGPRGGTISGNTIYF.

This clonotype appeared a few times. J is TRBJ2-4 and V is TRBV6-2 or TRBV6-3; 8 nucleotides agree with TRBD2. V was clipped by 6 bases and J by 1 base; unmatched bases: 17. The CDR3 has 19 amino acids. From germline, CDR1 is MNHEY and CDR2 SVGEGT. For the CDR3, the DNA is TGTGCCAGCAGCCCTTTTGATGCGGGAGGCCCTGGCGCCAAAAACATTCAGTACTTC. It specifies CASSPFDAGGPGAKNIQYF.

This clonotype was picked up a small number of times. The chain has TRBV27 and TRBJ2-7, with 7 bases matching TRBD1. V lost 3 bases to trimming and J lost 3 bases; unmatched junction nucleotides: 2. This CDR3 has 13 amino acids. Germline loops: CDR1 MNHEY, CDR2 SMNVEV (reference sequence). In nucleotides, the CDR3 is TGTGCCAGCAGTTTCAACAGGGGCTACGAGCAGTACTTC. This sequence encodes CASSFNRGYEQYF.

This sequence joins TRBV20-1 and TRBJ2-1; 15 bases line up with TRBD2. The CDR3 spans 13 residues. The germline V gene has CDR1 DFQATT and CDR2 SNEGSKA (reference sequence). Losses at the gene ends were 7 bases for V and 8 bases for J; bases not matched to a gene: 3. The CDR3 DNA reads TGCAGTGTTGGACTAGCGGGAGGGCATGAGCAGTTCTTC. It codes for CSVGLAGGHEQFF.

The count of this clonotype is one. CDR3 residues: CATSRGDQETQYF. For the CDR3, the DNA is TGTGCCACCAGCAGGGGGGACCAAGAGACCCAGTACTTC. The rearrangement joins TRBV15 to TRBJ2-5; either TRBD1 or TRBD2 may supply D (5 bases each). V shed 3 bases and J shed 0 bases, with 5 bases lying between them. CDR1 is LNHNV and CDR2 is YYDKDF in the germline V gene (reference sequence). The CDR3 runs 13 residues.

This clonotype has at least ten counts. The chain combines TRBV7-2 with TRBJ1-1; D is ambiguous. The length of the CDR3 is 13 residues. The V and J ends lost 4 bases and 1 base respectively, with 7 bases between them. CDR1 is SGHTA and CDR2 is FQGNSA in the germline V gene. CDR3 protein: CASSSARNTEAFF. CDR3 nucleotide sequence: TGTGCCAGCAGCTCCGCAAGGAACACTGAAGCTTTCTTT.

The chain combines TRBV9 with TRBJ2-3; D call uncertain. The ends were cut back, 0 bases at V and 0 bases at J, with 8 bases in the middle. The CDR3 length is 15 residues. Germline V gene sequence: CDR1 SGDLS, CDR2 YYNGEE. The CDR3: CASSVVAASTDTQYF. The DNA for the CDR3 is TGTGCCAGCAGCGTAGTGGCGGCTAGCACAGATACGCAGTATTTT.

The table lists this clonotype with a few counts. The chain employs TRBV7-2 and TRBJ2-4, with D unclear. V was trimmed by 1 base and J by 6 bases, leaving 13 bases between them. From germline, CDR1 is SGHTA and CDR2 FQGNSA. CDR3 length equals 15 residues. CDR3 in amino acids: CASSLVQRTGNIQYF. The CDR3 nucleotides are TGTGCCAGCAGCTTAGTTCAAAGGACGGGAAACATTCAGTACTTC.

In DNA, the CDR3 is TGTGCCAGCAGTTTAGGAATAGGTCCGGCCTCCTATGGCTACACCTTC. Amino acids: CASSLGIGPASYGYTF. The chain uses TRBV12-3 or TRBV12-4 and TRBJ1-2; D gene unclear. There are 16 residues in the CDR3. Trimming took 1 base from V and 4 from J, leaving 16 bases between them.

The V call is TRBV4-3, the J call TRBJ2-7, with 7 bases matching TRBD2. Germline-derived CDR1 and CDR2 are LGHNA and YSLEER. The V gene end was trimmed by 1 base and the J gene end by 4 bases; junction bases not matched to a gene: 7. This CDR3 comprises 15 residues. The CDR3 region is CASSQGPGGAYEQYF. The CDR3 DNA reads TGCGCCAGCAGCCAAGGTCCGGGAGGAGCTTACGAGCAGTACTTC.

The chain uses TRBV6-2 or TRBV6-3 and TRBJ1-2; D possibly corresponds to TRBD1 (6 bases). This CDR3 contains 16 residues. V was cut by 10 bases and J by 6 bases, with 27 bases left in between. From germline, CDR1 is MNHEY and CDR2 SVGEGT. The CDR3, as DNA: TGTGCCACCCAGGGAGGTGTTACAGGGAGGATCGATGGCTACACCTTC. It translates to CATQGGVTGRIDGYTF.

J is TRBJ2-3 and V is TRBV10-3; 7 positions match TRBD2. V lost 2 bases to trimming and J lost 1 base; unmatched junction nucleotides: 0. Germline V gene data show CDR1 as ENHRY and CDR2 as SYGVKD. The CDR3 is 14 residues long. The CDR3 sequence is CAISEAGGTDTQYF. The CDR3 DNA is TGTGCCATCAGTGAGGCGGGAGGCACAGATACGCAGTATTTT.

This clonotype has just a few counts. The V call is TRBV5-4, the J call TRBJ2-1, with D hard to call. This CDR3 has 13 residues. Germline loops: CDR1 SGHNT, CDR2 YYREEE (reference sequence). Deletions cut 4 bases from V and 3 bases from J, with 8 bases between. The CDR3 nucleotides are TGTGCCAGCAGCCCGACCATCTACAATGAGCAGTTCTTC. Protein product: CASSPTIYNEQFF.

The table lists this clonotype with many counts. The chain is built from TRBV9 and TRBJ1-3, with 10 bases that match TRBD1. Trimming cost V 0 bases and J 0 bases; bases outside gene matches: 6. CDR3 length equals 18 residues. CDR1 is SGDLS, CDR2 YYNGEE, per germline. As DNA, the CDR3 is TGTGCCAGCAGCGTAGCTGGGACAGGGGCGTTCTCTGGAAACACCATATATTTT. Protein product: CASSVAGTGAFSGNTIYF.

The chain joins TRBV4-1 to TRBJ1-3; TRBD1 matches 10 bases. V shed 3 bases, J shed 2 bases, and the junction held 10 bases outside the gene matches. The germline gives CDR1 MGHRA, CDR2 YSYEKL. CDR3 length equals 18 residues. Written as DNA, the CDR3 is TGCGCCAGCAGCCAGAACCGGGGACAGGGGAGCCCTGGAAACACCATATATTTT. The encoded protein is CASSQNRGQGSPGNTIYF.

The V call is TRBV6-1, the J call TRBJ2-1, with D possibly TRBD2 on 6 matching bases. This CDR3 contains 17 residues. V was shortened by 6 bases and J by 0 bases, with 18 bases between the two germline ends. Germline loops: CDR1 MNHNS, CDR2 SASEGT. The CDR3 DNA reads as TGTGCCAGCAGCCTTTTCTGGAGGGAGAGCTCCTACAATGAGCAGTTCTTC. It encodes CASSLFWRESSYNEQFF.

The chain recombines TRBV27 with TRBJ1-4; no definite D call. V lost 6 bases and J lost 4, with 12 bases in between. The germline CDR1 and CDR2 sequences are MNHEY and SMNVEV (reference sequence). This CDR3 is 14 amino acids long. The CDR3 is CASRSNRLNEKLFF. DNA for the CDR3: TGTGCCAGCAGGTCAAATCGCCTTAATGAAAAACTGTTTTTT. The whole variable domain, filled in from reference TRBV27 and TRBJ1-4, reads EAQVTQNPRYLITVTGKKLTVTCSQNMNHEYMSWYRQDPGLGLRQIYYSMNVEVTDKGDVPEGYKVSRKEKRNFPLILESPSPNQTSLYFCASRSNRLNEKLFFGSGTQLSVL.

This rearrangement joins TRBV6-4 to TRBJ2-3, with a weak D call TRBD2 (6 bases). The V gene's germline CDR1 is MRHNA and CDR2 SNTAGT. V lost 5 bases, J lost 5 bases, and 11 bases lay in between. This CDR3 spans 13 amino acids. The CDR3 loop is CASSRTIRDTQYF. The CDR3 DNA is TGTGCCAGCAGTAGGACTATTAGAGATACGCAGTATTTT.

The V call is TRBV7-9, the J call TRBJ2-1; the match to TRBD1 covers 10 bases. The junction had 11 bases not matched to a gene; V was cut back by 5 bases and J by 10 bases. This CDR3 contains 15 residues. Germline CDR1 and CDR2: SEHNR and FQNEAQ (reference sequence). The CDR3 reads CASSRSATGGGEQFF. The DNA of the CDR3 is TGTGCCAGCAGCCGATCTGCGACAGGGGGCGGGGAGCAGTTCTTC.

This clonotype was counted only a few times. The rearrangement uses TRBV7-2 and TRBJ1-1; D is undetermined. Germline loops: CDR1 SGHTA, CDR2 FQGNSA. With 1 base removed from V and 2 bases from J, the gap between germline ends came to 11 bases. The CDR3 contains 15 residues. This CDR3 is CASSLGSRFNTEAFF. CDR3 sequence (DNA): TGTGCCAGCAGCTTAGGATCGCGATTTAACACTGAAGCTTTCTTT.